Sequencing of this T cell receptor beta chain was carried out in a study of cytomegalovirus exposure and HLA in healthy donors. Use of 60 Vbeta and 13 Jbeta primers characterized the PCR. Generated by immunoSEQ multiplex PCR, the TCRdb table keeps only in-frame clones and is missing some. The table includes 55,000 to 85,000 clones, approximately 60% detected once. Trimming at V came to 3 bases and at J to 6 bases, leaving 12 bases not matched to a gene. Germline CDR1 and CDR2: MGHRA and YSYEKL. The CDR3 sequence is 16 residues long. V is TRBV4-1 and J is TRBJ2-3, with TRBD1 matching over 7 bases. The sample taken for sequencing was PBMCs. This TCR derives from a woman in her forties or fifties in good health and CMV-seronegative. The CDR3 nucleotides are TGCGCCAGCAGCCACCCGAGGACAGGCCGAGGCGATACGCAGTATTTT. Protein sequence: CASSHPRTGRGDTQYF.